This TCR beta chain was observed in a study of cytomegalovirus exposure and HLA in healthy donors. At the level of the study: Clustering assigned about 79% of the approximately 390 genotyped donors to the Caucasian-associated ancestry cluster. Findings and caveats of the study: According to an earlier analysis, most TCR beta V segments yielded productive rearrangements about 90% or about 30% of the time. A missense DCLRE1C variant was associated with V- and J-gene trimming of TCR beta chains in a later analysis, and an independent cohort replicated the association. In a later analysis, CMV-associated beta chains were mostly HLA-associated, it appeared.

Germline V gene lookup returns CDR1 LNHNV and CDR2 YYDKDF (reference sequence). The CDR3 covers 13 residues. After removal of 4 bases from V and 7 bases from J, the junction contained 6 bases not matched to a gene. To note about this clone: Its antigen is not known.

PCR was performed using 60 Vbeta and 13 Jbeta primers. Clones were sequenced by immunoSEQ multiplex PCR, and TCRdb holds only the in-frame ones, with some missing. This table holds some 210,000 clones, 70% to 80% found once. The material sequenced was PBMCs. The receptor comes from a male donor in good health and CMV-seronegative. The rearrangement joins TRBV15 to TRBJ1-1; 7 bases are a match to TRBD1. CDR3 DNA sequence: TGTGCCACCAGCAACTCACAGGGGATTGAAGCTTTCTTT. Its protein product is CATSNSQGIEAFF.